This passage covers 14 T cell receptor beta chains from one sample sequenced in a study of Graves' ophthalmopathy and Graves' hyperthyroidism. RNA transcripts yielded amplified TCR beta CDR3 regions. HTBI primers served in a first-round RT-PCR, which a second-round multiplex PCR followed. TCRdb re-called the multiplex PCR reads with MiXCR, one entry per CDR3 protein. This sample has more than 300,000 distinct CDR3 sequences, with about 16% found just once. Sequencing input: peripheral blood. The receptor set was obtained from a woman between 18 and 30 years old with stable Graves' hyperthyroidism.

This clonotype occurred many times. The gene calls are TRBV6-1 and TRBJ1-2; TRBD1 matches at 8 bases. V shed 6 bases, J shed 1 base, and the junction held 7 bases outside the gene matches. CDR1 is MNHNS, CDR2 SASEGT, per germline. The CDR3 contains 15 residues. CDR3: CASRNRGRSNYGYTF. The CDR3 region has the DNA TGTGCCAGCAGGAACAGGGGGAGGAGTAACTATGGCTACACCTTC.

The rearrangement links TRBV11-2 to TRBJ2-5, with a possible D match to TRBD2 (5 bases). CDR3 length: 15 residues. The V gene's germline CDR1 is SGHAT and CDR2 FQNNGV. V lost 4 bases and J lost 5, with 17 bases in between. DNA for the CDR3: TGTGCCAGCAGCTCACCTGCGGGCTCTGGGGAGACCCAGTACTTC. This gives the protein CASSSPAGSGETQYF.

This clonotype was seen only once. This chain links TRBV30 with TRBJ1-2; D ambiguous. Germline CDR1 and CDR2: GTSNPN and SVGIG (reference sequence). The V gene lost 0 bases and the J gene lost 3 bases, with 8 bases spanning the gap. CDR3 size: 13 residues. The CDR3 protein is CAWSVMRYYGYTF. The CDR3, as DNA: TGTGCCTGGAGTGTCATGAGATACTATGGCTACACCTTC.

This clonotype was detected ten times or more. The chain carries TRBV6-2 or TRBV6-3 and TRBJ1-2; tentative D call: TRBD1 (6 bases). This CDR3 has 15 residues. Germline V lookup: CDR1 MNHEY, CDR2 SVGEGT. Trimming cost V 5 bases and J 2 bases, with 15 bases left between them. CDR3 protein: CASSAHRELNYGYTF. The CDR3, as DNA: TGTGCCAGCAGTGCCCACAGGGAGCTGAACTATGGCTACACCTTC.

In its sample, this clonotype was seen many times. The chain has TRBV7-2 and TRBJ2-7, with TRBD1 identical over 7 bases. V shed 4 bases, J shed 12 bases, and the junction held 12 bases outside the gene matches. Germline lookup yields CDR1 SGHTA and CDR2 FQGNSA. The CDR3 extends over 13 amino acids. This chain's CDR3 is CASSYGQDRDRYF. The CDR3 bases are TGTGCCAGCAGCTACGGACAGGACCGAGATCGGTACTTC.

This clonotype has a count of ten or more. This chain joins TRBV6-4 and TRBJ2-7, with 7 nucleotides matching TRBD2. This CDR3 has 17 residues. V lost 8 bases, J lost 0 bases, and 16 bases stayed unmatched. Germline V gene data show CDR1 as MRHNA and CDR2 as SNTAGT. CDR3 in amino acids: CASSKIPSGAHSYEQYF. Here the CDR3 DNA reads TGTGCCAGCTCCAAGATCCCGAGCGGGGCACACTCCTACGAGCAGTACTTC.

CDR3 amino acids: CASSDPDRANTEAFF. CDR3 DNA sequence: TGCGCCAGCAGTGACCCGGACAGAGCGAACACTGAAGCTTTCTTT. This sequence joins TRBV10-2 and TRBJ1-1, with D tentatively TRBD1 (6 bases). The CDR3 is 15 residues long. V was clipped by 3 bases and J by 1 base, with 12 bases between them. Looked up from germline, CDR1 is WSHSY and CDR2 is SAAADI.

This chain uses TRBV11-2 with TRBJ1-3; D is ambiguous. CDR3 length: 12 amino acids. Germline V CDR1 and CDR2: SGHAT, FQNNGV. V was shortened by 5 bases and J by 7 bases, with 9 bases between the two germline ends. The CDR3 loop reads CASSQPGNTIYF. The CDR3 nucleotides are TGTGCCAGCAGCCAACCGGGGAACACCATATATTTT.

The table lists this clonotype with many counts. This chain connects TRBV15 to TRBJ2-5, with 14 bases fitting TRBD2. Germline loops: CDR1 LNHNV, CDR2 YYDKDF (reference sequence). This CDR3 spans 16 amino acids. Trimming at V came to 0 bases and at J to 7 bases, leaving 4 bases not matched to a gene. CDR3 nucleotides: TGTGCCACCAGCAGAGAGGGACTAGCGGGGGACAGGACCCAGTACTTC. As protein: CATSREGLAGDRTQYF.

This clonotype was counted at least ten times. V and J are TRBV11-3 and TRBJ2-5; tentatively, D is TRBD1 (5 bases). The CDR3 totals 15 residues. Trimming took off 0 bases at V and 4 bases at J, with 12 bases between the two ends. The V gene's germline CDR1 is SGHNT and CDR2 YENEEA. Written as DNA, the CDR3 is TGTGCCAGCAGCTTAGATCGAACAGGCCGAGAGACCCAGTACTTC. Its protein is CASSLDRTGRETQYF. Combining the CDR3 with reference TRBV11-3 and TRBJ2-5 gives the whole variable domain EAGVVQSPRYKIIEKKQPVAFWCNPISGHNTLYWYLQNLGQGPELLIRYENEEAVDDSQLPKDRFSAERLKGVDSTLKIQPAELGDSAVYLCASSLDRTGRETQYFGPGTRLLVL.

This clonotype was seen a few times. The rearrangement uses TRBV19 and TRBJ1-1; TRBD1 aligns across 9 bases. Per the germline V gene, CDR1 is LNHDA and CDR2 is SQIVND (reference sequence). The CDR3 contains 15 residues. V lost 5 bases and J lost 6; bases outside the gene matches: 10. This CDR3 reads CASSAYRGRNAEAFF. DNA of the CDR3: TGTGCCAGTAGTGCATACAGGGGGCGAAACGCTGAAGCTTTCTTT. Using reference TRBV19 and TRBJ1-1 for the parts outside the CDR3, the full variable domain is DGGITQSPKYLFRKEGQNVTLSCEQNLNHDAMYWYRQDPGQGLRLIYYSQIVNDFQKGDIAEGYSVSREKKESFPLTVTSAQKNPTAFYLCASSAYRGRNAEAFFGQGTRLTVV.

This clonotype was recorded a few times. The chain combines TRBV7-9 with TRBJ1-2, with D possibly being TRBD1 (5 bases). CDR3 length: 15 amino acids. Germline loops: CDR1 SEHNR, CDR2 FQNEAQ (reference sequence). V was cut by 2 bases and J by 7 bases, with 17 bases left in between. The chain's CDR3 is CASSLSATGGTGYTF. The CDR3 DNA is TGTGCCAGCAGCTTATCCGCCACGGGGGGTACTGGCTACACCTTC.

The sample holds many counts of this clonotype. This chain links TRBV7-2 with TRBJ1-5; a weak D match, TRBD1 (5 bases). The CDR3 is 15 residues long. The V end lost 3 bases, the J end lost 2 bases, and 11 bases lay between the germline ends. Per the germline V gene, CDR1 is SGHTA and CDR2 is FQGNSA. As DNA, the CDR3 is TGTGCCAGCAGCTTGAGGGGCAGGGGCAATCAGCCCCAGCATTTT. Amino acid sequence: CASSLRGRGNQPQHF.

This clonotype was observed at least ten times. The V call is TRBV19, the J call TRBJ1-3, with 8 bases identical to TRBD1. Germline V gene data show CDR1 as LNHDA and CDR2 as SQIVND (reference sequence). The V and J ends lost 1 base and 4 bases, in that order; junction bases with no gene match: 3. This CDR3 has 15 residues. This CDR3 is CASSIAWTGGNTIYF. CDR3 DNA: TGTGCCAGTAGTATAGCTTGGACAGGGGGAAACACCATATATTTT.